The source of this T cell receptor (beta chain) is a study of blood T cell repertoires in COVID-19. Sequencing used immunoSEQ multiplex PCR; TCRdb keeps in-frame clones, though not all of them. The data contain 140,000 to 150,000 clones, 75% to 85% of them singletons. Comment on this clone: The germline gene is not matched at one end of the junction; a read error may be the cause.

Sequenced: peripheral blood. The TCR sequence derives from a man in his 60s with active or convalescent COVID-19.

In DNA, the CDR3 is TGTGCCAGCAGCCTGGGGGGGGACCCCGTGTTC. Protein sequence: CASSLGGDPVF. The chain is built from TRBV3-1 (or the pseudogene TRBV3-2) and TRBJ2-7; the match to TRBD2 covers 7 bases. This CDR3 spans 11 amino acids. Per germline, CDR1 LGHDT and CDR2 YNNKEL (reference sequence).